The clone carrying this TCR beta chain was seen ten or more times. This CDR3 contains 17 residues. Trimming removed 3 bases at V and 8 bases at J, with 22 bases between. Per germline, CDR1 KGHSH and CDR2 LQKENI. Hyperthyroidism, newly diagnosed and lasting under 2 months, affected patients aged 18 to 65. The data belong to a study of T cells in Graves' hyperthyroidism and ophthalmopathy. The investigators amplified TCR beta CDR3 regions from RNA transcripts. TCR CDR3 underwent first-round RT-PCR with the HTBI primer set. TCRdb passed the multiplex PCR reads through MiXCR, listing each CDR3 protein once. This table holds about 740,000 distinct CDR3 sequences, about 15% found once.

The receptor's source is a woman between 18 and 30 years old with Graves' hyperthyroidism. Sequenced: blood. V and J are TRBV18 and TRBJ2-2; D might be TRBD1 or TRBD2, each matching 5 bases. The CDR3 spells CASSPTTMRGSEGELFF. The CDR3 DNA is TGTGCCAGCTCACCGACGACCATGAGGGGATCAGAAGGGGAGCTGTTTTTT. Full variable domain (rest looked up from reference TRBV18 and TRBJ2-2): NAGVMQNPRHLVRRRGQEARLRCSPMKGHSHVYWYRQLPEEGLKFMVYLQKENIIDESGMPKERFSAEFPKEGPSILRIQQVVRGDSAAYFCASSPTTMRGSEGELFFGEGSRLTVL.